The 17 T cell receptor beta chains reported below all come from one sample, sequenced in a study of blood T cell repertoires in COVID-19. Assay: immunoSEQ multiplex PCR; the TCRdb copy retains only in-frame clones and omits some. The repertoire holds 230,000 or so clones, with approximately 84% as singletons. Material for sequencing was peripheral blood. The source of these receptors is a man aged 45-65 years with active or convalescent COVID-19.

The rearrangement links TRBV5-4 to TRBJ2-3; 9 bases match TRBD2. The CDR3 totals 16 residues. The germline CDR1 and CDR2 sequences are SGHNT and YYREEE (reference sequence). With 0 bases clipped from V and 1 base from J, the junction kept 3 bases outside the gene matches. CDR3 sequence: CASSLGVAGGTDTQYF. The CDR3 nucleotides read TGTGCCAGCAGCTTGGGGGTAGCGGGGGGCACAGATACGCAGTATTTT.

The rearrangement joins TRBV19 to TRBJ2-7, with unresolved D. Germline loops: CDR1 LNHDA, CDR2 SQIVND (reference sequence). This CDR3 spans 14 amino acids. V was trimmed by 6 bases and J by 0 bases, leaving 12 bases between them. The CDR3 loop reads CASRPTGSSYEQYF. The CDR3 DNA reads as TGTGCCAGTAGGCCCACGGGTAGCTCCTACGAGCAGTACTTC.

The genes are TRBV6-6 and TRBJ2-3; 8 nucleotides match TRBD2. The CDR3 contains 16 residues. The ends lost 4 bases at V and 3 bases at J; junction bases unmatched: 9. Germline loops: CDR1 MNHNY, CDR2 SVGAGI (reference sequence). CDR3 DNA: TGTGCCAGCAGTTCTCGGAGCGGGGGAGGGACAGATACGCAGTATTTT. Protein: CASSSRSGGGTDTQYF.

The chain employs TRBV20-1 and TRBJ1-2, with D uncertain. Trimming stripped 3 bases from V and 7 bases from J, with 3 bases between. CDR1 is DFQATT, CDR2 SNEGSKA, per germline (reference sequence). The CDR3 runs 9 residues. CDR3 region: CSASGGYTF. CDR3 bases: TGCAGTGCTAGCGGTGGCTACACCTTC.

This clone was detected only once. The chain joins TRBV5-1 to TRBJ2-2; possibly TRBD1 for D (5 bases). From germline, CDR1 is SGHRS and CDR2 YFSETQ. V shed 8 bases and J shed 4 bases, with 9 bases lying between them. The CDR3 runs to 12 residues. CDR3 protein: CASRQGTGELFF. CDR3 coding DNA: TGCGCCAGTCGCCAGGGCACCGGGGAGCTGTTTTTT.

As to this clone: A junction end diverges from the germline sequence, so it may reflect a read error. DNA of the CDR3: TGTGCCAGCAGGGACCGGGGGACAGGGAGTAACTTT. This codes for CASRDRGTGSNF. The rearrangement uses TRBV28 and TRBJ1-6; 9 bases match TRBD1. From germline, CDR1 is MDHEN and CDR2 SYDVKM. CDR3 length equals 12 residues.

The V and J genes are TRBV30 and TRBJ1-2, with 7 bases that match TRBD1. The CDR3 runs to 14 residues. Trimming at V came to 1 base and at J to 2 bases, leaving 4 bases not matched to a gene. Germline V gene data show CDR1 as GTSNPN and CDR2 as SVGIG (reference sequence). CDR3 bases: TGTGCCTGGAGTGCAACCAGGGGGAACTATGGCTACACCTTC. It specifies CAWSATRGNYGYTF.

V gene TRBV5-5 combines with J gene TRBJ1-5; no reliable D call. Germline V lookup: CDR1 SGHKS, CDR2 YYEKEE (reference sequence). The CDR3 sequence is 14 residues long. Trimming shortened V by 4 bases and J by 0 bases, and 8 bases separated the two germline ends. This chain's CDR3 is CASSRSVSNQPQHF. The CDR3, as DNA: TGTGCCAGCAGCCGTTCAGTTAGCAATCAGCCCCAGCATTTT.

This rearrangement joins TRBV11-2 to TRBJ2-5, with 8 bases matching TRBD2. V lost 1 base to trimming and J lost 4 bases; unmatched junction nucleotides: 8. This CDR3 has 16 amino acids. The germline V gene has CDR1 SGHAT and CDR2 FQNNGV. The CDR3 reads CASSLGASGGGETQYF. The CDR3 DNA reads as TGTGCCAGCAGCTTAGGGGCGAGCGGGGGAGGAGAGACCCAGTACTTC.

As for this clone: No conserved phenylalanine or tryptophan ends this CDR3, so it is likely a read error. The chain couples TRBV7-3 to TRBJ1-1; no definite D call. Trimming took 5 bases from V and 1 from J, leaving 8 bases between them. The germline gives CDR1 SGHTA, CDR2 FQGTGA. This CDR3 comprises 13 residues. This CDR3 is CASSDGRNTEAFL. The DNA of the CDR3 is TGTGCCAGCAGCGATGGGAGGAACACTGAAGCTTTCTTA.

The chain recombines TRBV7-6 with TRBJ2-6; D is possibly TRBD2 (5 bases). Trimming removed 1 base at V and 3 bases at J, with 10 bases between. The CDR3 sequence is 16 residues long. Germline loops: CDR1 SGHVS, CDR2 FNYEAQ. The CDR3, as DNA: TGTGCCAGCAGCTTAGATCGGGCGGGTGGGGCCAACGTCCTGACTTTC. This codes for CASSLDRAGGANVLTF.

The V gene is TRBV3-1 (or the pseudogene TRBV3-2), the J gene TRBJ1-6; D is possibly TRBD1 (5 bases). The germline V gene encodes CDR1 LGHDT and CDR2 YNNKEL (reference sequence). CDR3 size: 12 residues. V lost 3 bases and J 13 bases, leaving 10 bases between the germline ends. The CDR3, as DNA: TGTGCCAGCAGCCAGGGGGGGACGCCCCTCCACTTT. Translated: CASSQGGTPLHF.

The rearrangement links TRBV5-4 to TRBJ2-7, with D possibly matching TRBD2 (6 bases). Looked up from germline, CDR1 is SGHNT and CDR2 is YYREEE (reference sequence). There are 14 residues in the CDR3. Trimming took off 3 bases at V and 1 base at J, with 11 bases between the two ends. For the CDR3, the DNA is TGTGCCAGCAGCTCCCAGACTAGATCCTACGAGCAGTACTTC. This translates into CASSSQTRSYEQYF.

The chain uses TRBV15 and TRBJ2-7; the D gene is possibly TRBD2 (6 bases). The CDR3 loop spans 14 amino acids. V lost 5 bases to trimming and J lost 6 bases, with 17 bases between them. CDR1 and CDR2 (germline): LNHNV, YYDKDF (reference sequence). CDR3 in amino acids: CATSGRTILGEQYF. CDR3 sequence (DNA): TGTGCCACCAGCGGACGGACTATTCTAGGCGAGCAGTACTTC. The full variable domain, rest sourced from reference TRBV15 and TRBJ2-7, is DAMVIQNPRYQVTQFGKPVTLSCSQTLNHNVMYWYQQKSSQAPKLLFHYYDKDFNNEADTPDNFQSRRPNTSFCFLDIRSPGLGDTAMYLCATSGRTILGEQYFGPGTRLTVT.

This rearrangement joins TRBV27 to TRBJ1-2; TRBD1 aligns across 8 bases. CDR3 size: 13 residues. V shed 6 bases, J shed 9 bases, and the junction held 9 bases outside the gene matches. CDR1 and CDR2 from the germline V gene are MNHEY and SMNVEV (reference sequence). Here the CDR3 reads CASSWTGTRSYTF. In DNA, the CDR3 is TGTGCCAGCAGCTGGACAGGGACTCGCAGCTACACCTTC.

This chain connects TRBV6-5 to TRBJ2-3; 10 bases are shared with TRBD2. V gave up 5 bases and J gave up 4 bases; unmatched junction bases: 6. CDR1 and CDR2 (germline): MNHEY, SVGAGI. The CDR3 loop spans 15 amino acids. CDR3 amino acids: CASSKQTSGPDTQYF. The CDR3 bases are TGTGCCAGCAGTAAACAGACTAGCGGGCCAGATACGCAGTATTTT.

The chain is built from TRBV5-1 and TRBJ2-5; 14 bases match TRBD2. Germline V gene data show CDR1 as SGHRS and CDR2 as YFSETQ. V was clipped by 4 bases and J by 5 bases; unmatched bases: 13. This CDR3 has 18 residues. This chain's CDR3 is CASSLGTSGGGSGETQYF. CDR3 bases: TGCGCCAGCAGCCTCGGGACTAGCGGGGGAGGCTCGGGGGAGACCCAGTACTTC.